The 10 T cell receptor beta chains below all came from one sample that was sequenced in a study of control samples from healthy donors and cancer patients (dated by TCRdb to the early 2020s). To prepare the library, the immunoSEQ multiplex PCR assay was applied. Not all clones reach the TCRdb copy of this immuneACCESS table, which keeps in-frame sequences only. Checked studies attribute under half of the gap to unresolved V genes and leave the rest unexplained. The sample table records roughly 190,000 clones; around 91% of these occur just once. Together, the top ten hold more than 1.3% of the sample. The specimen sequenced was blood. The source is a woman between 25 and 40 years old in good health.

This clone was detected only a few times. The sample contains more than one DNA sequence encoding this CDR3. This chain connects TRBV6-5 to TRBJ2-7; maybe TRBD2 (6 bases). The V end was cut by 3 bases, the J end by 7 bases, with 7 bases between. The germline gives CDR1 MNHEY, CDR2 SVGAGI. There are 11 residues in the CDR3. The CDR3: CASSYGGEQYF. The CDR3 coding sequence is TGTGCCAGCAGTTATGGGGGGGAGCAGTACTTC.

This clone appeared once. The rearrangement links TRBV10-3 to TRBJ1-1; D gene uncertain. The CDR3 runs 13 residues. Trimming removed 1 base at V and 1 base at J, with 4 bases between. The germline CDR1 and CDR2 sequences are ENHRY and SYGVKD. Written as DNA, the CDR3 is TGTGCCATCAGTGAGTGGCAGAACACTGAAGCTTTCTTT. Protein: CAISEWQNTEAFF.

The rearrangement links TRBV30 to TRBJ1-2, with D perhaps matching TRBD1 (6 bases). V gave up 2 bases and J gave up 7 bases, with 11 bases separating them. Germline CDR1 and CDR2: GTSNPN and SVGIG (reference sequence). The CDR3 sequence is 12 residues long. The CDR3 reads CAWSPGQFGYTF. The DNA of the CDR3 is TGTGCCTGGAGTCCCGGACAGTTTGGCTACACCTTC.

This rearrangement joins TRBV19 to TRBJ2-2, with 9 bases aligning to TRBD1. This CDR3 is 13 amino acids long. Germline lookup yields CDR1 LNHDA and CDR2 SQIVND (reference sequence). V gave up 5 bases and J gave up 6 bases; unmatched junction bases: 1. CDR3 sequence: CASSGTGSGELFF. The CDR3 DNA follows: TGTGCCAGTAGTGGGACAGGGTCCGGGGAGCTGTTTTTT. Filled out from reference TRBV19 and TRBJ2-2, the complete variable domain reads DGGITQSPKYLFRKEGQNVTLSCEQNLNHDAMYWYRQDPGQGLRLIYYSQIVNDFQKGDIAEGYSVSREKKESFPLTVTSAQKNPTAFYLCASSGTGSGELFFGEGSRLTVL.

The chain employs TRBV5-6 and TRBJ2-1; D gene uncertain. CDR1 SGHDT and CDR2 YYEEEE come from the germline V gene. V lost 3 bases and J 3 bases, leaving 1 base between the germline ends. CDR3 length equals 11 residues. CDR3 nucleotides: TGTGCCAGCAGCTACTACAATGAGCAGTTCTTC. It translates to CASSYYNEQFF.

V is TRBV6-5 and J is TRBJ2-7; 14 bases match TRBD2. V was pared by 4 bases and J by 6 bases, with 2 bases of the junction left unmatched. The germline V gene encodes CDR1 MNHEY and CDR2 SVGAGI. This CDR3 is built from 14 residues. Here the CDR3 reads CASSSTSGGAEQYF. The CDR3 coding sequence is TGTGCCAGCAGTTCGACTAGCGGGGGGGCCGAGCAGTACTTC.

The V gene is TRBV28, the J gene TRBJ2-1; the match to TRBD1 covers 9 bases. This CDR3 has 14 residues. Germline CDR1 and CDR2: MDHEN and SYDVKM. V gave up 7 bases and J gave up 5 bases; unmatched junction bases: 6. The CDR3 protein is CASNRQGGNNEQFF. In DNA form, the CDR3 reads TGTGCCAGCAACCGACAGGGGGGAAACAATGAGCAGTTCTTC.

The V call is TRBV7-3, the J call TRBJ2-1; 8 bases are a match to TRBD2. The CDR3 spans 14 residues. J was trimmed by 7 bases and V by 2 bases; bases with no gene match: 4. Germline V gene data show CDR1 as SGHTA and CDR2 as FQGTGA. As DNA, the CDR3 is TGTGCCAGCAGCTTATTCGGGGGGGTAAATGAGCAGTTCTTC. This translates into CASSLFGGVNEQFF. Variable domain in full (rest from reference TRBV7-3 and TRBJ2-1): GAGVSQTPSNKVTEKGKYVELRCDPISGHTALYWYRQSLGQGPEFLIYFQGTGAADDSGLPNDRFFAVRPEGSVSTLKIQRTERGDSAVYLCASSLFGGVNEQFFGPGTRLTVL.

The chain joins TRBV7-8 to TRBJ2-7; TRBD2 matches at 10 bases. The germline gives CDR1 SGHVS, CDR2 FQNEAQ. V lost 5 bases to trimming and J lost 5 bases; unmatched junction nucleotides: 12. The CDR3 length is 16 residues. For the CDR3, the DNA is TGTGCCAGCAGCCCCCCTACACTAGCGGGGATCAACGAGCAGTACTTC. It translates to CASSPPTLAGINEQYF.

The chain carries TRBV30 and TRBJ2-7; TRBD1 agrees at 8 bases. CDR1 and CDR2 from the germline V gene are GTSNPN and SVGIG (reference sequence). This CDR3 has 13 amino acids. V trimming: 5 bases; J trimming: 7 bases; junction bases outside the gene matches: 10. Here the CDR3 reads CAWGTGPTGEQYF. In nucleotides, the CDR3 is TGTGCCTGGGGGACAGGCCCTACGGGGGAGCAGTACTTC.